These T cell receptor beta chains were read from a single sample in a study of technical replicates of blood from a few donors. The method was immunoSEQ multiplex PCR; TCRdb's version includes in-frame clones alone and lacks a portion of them. This sample has tens of thousands of clones, with just over 90% found just once. The material sequenced was T cells isolated from PBMCs. The receptor source for this set is a human donor in good health. The CDR3 runs from the conserved cysteine through the conserved F or W. The order of the fields is CDR3 length, J gene, V gene, CDR3 protein.

15 TRBJ2-2 TRBV29-1 CSVSPRTGATGELFF
14 TRBJ2-5 TRBV28 CASIPGQPAETQYF
13 TRBJ2-3 TRBV2 CASSEEGFDTQYF
14 TRBJ2-4 TRBV6-5 CASSPDRAKNIQYF
13 TRBJ2-7 TRBV6-1 CASRTEGLYEQYF
13 TRBJ1-1 TRBV7-9 CASSPRYNTEAFF
15 TRBJ2-1 TRBV6-5 CASRLAGGTYNEQFF
13 TRBJ2-1 TRBV18 CASSPQGQSGQFF
15 TRBJ1-3 TRBV28 CASSLTGYDGNTIYF
13 TRBJ2-2 TRBV19 CASKTGSTGELFF
14 TRBJ1-1 TRBV5-1 CASSLSRANTEAFF
15 TRBJ1-2 TRBV7-9 CASSLNLQGNYGYTF
14 TRBJ2-7 TRBV6-5 CASSYSSRGGEQYF
15 TRBJ1-5 TRBV19 CASSMGGSWDQPQHF
20 TRBJ2-2 TRBV19 CASSIFQPGLAGGPTGELFF
18 TRBJ2-1 TRBV7-2 CASSLVTGTSAYADEQFF
15 TRBJ1-5 TRBV7-9 CASSRGQGSNQPQHF
23 TRBJ2-2 TRBV4-2 CASSQGIINRRGLAGRLTGELFF
15 TRBJ2-3 TRBV2 CASRGLASSTDTQYF
14 TRBJ1-1 TRBV4-1 CASSLPTGGTEAFF
11 TRBJ1-2 TRBV20-1 CSARTGAYGTF
13 TRBJ1-1 TRBV30 CAWSVLGDTEAFF